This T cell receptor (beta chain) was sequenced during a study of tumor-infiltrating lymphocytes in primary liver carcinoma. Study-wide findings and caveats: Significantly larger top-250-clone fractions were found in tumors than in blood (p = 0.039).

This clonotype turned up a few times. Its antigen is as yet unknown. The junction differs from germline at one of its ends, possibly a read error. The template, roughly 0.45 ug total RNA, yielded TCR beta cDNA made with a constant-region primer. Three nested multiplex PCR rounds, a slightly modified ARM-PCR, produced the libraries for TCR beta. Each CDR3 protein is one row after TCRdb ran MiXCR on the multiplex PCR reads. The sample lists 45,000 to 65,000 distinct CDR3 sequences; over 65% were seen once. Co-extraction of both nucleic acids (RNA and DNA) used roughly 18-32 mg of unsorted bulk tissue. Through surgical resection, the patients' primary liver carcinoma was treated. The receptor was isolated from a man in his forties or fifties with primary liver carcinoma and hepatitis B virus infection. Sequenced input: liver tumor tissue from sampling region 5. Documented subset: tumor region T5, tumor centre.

CDR3 coding DNA: TGTGCCGGCAGTTACGTTAACGGATACGAGCAGTACTTC. This codes for CAGSYVNGYEQYF. The chain has TRBV6-2 or TRBV6-3 and TRBJ2-7; D is unresolved. Per germline, CDR1 MNHEY and CDR2 SVGEGT. The CDR3 consists of 13 residues.